Detailed here is one T cell receptor beta chain. What it binds is unknown. The PCR made use of 60 Vbeta and 13 Jbeta primers. Assay: immunoSEQ multiplex PCR; the TCRdb copy retains only in-frame clones and omits some. The table includes approximately 130,000 clones, around four fifths detected once. Germline CDR1 is GTSNPN and CDR2 is SVGIG (reference sequence). With 3 bases removed from V and 7 bases from J, the gap between germline ends came to 21 bases. The CDR3 covers 15 residues. The data belong to a study of cytomegalovirus exposure and HLA in healthy donors. Study-wide findings and caveats: Researchers reported in a later analysis that common viral pathogens appeared linked to several top clusters.

The chain has TRBV30 and TRBJ2-5; D perhaps matches TRBD2 (5 bases). Input material: PBMCs. The sequence was obtained from a man aged 40-55 years in good health and CMV-seronegative. CDR3 nucleotide sequence: TGTGCCTGGAGGTGGTCAAGTGATTCGGCGGGGACCCAGTACTTC. It codes for CAWRWSSDSAGTQYF. Full variable domain (missing parts from reference TRBV30 and TRBJ2-5): SQTIHQWPATLVQPVGSPLSLECTVEGTSNPNLYWYRQAAGRGLQLLFYSVGIGQISSEVPQNLSASRPQDRQFILSSKKLLLSDSGFYLCAWRWSSDSAGTQYFGPGTRLLVL.